The 4 T cell receptor beta chains reported below all come from one sample, sequenced in a study of CD8 T cells in Susac syndrome. Random hexamers served to reverse transcribe roughly 0.5 to 1 ug RNA. Via MiXCR, TCRdb re-called the immunoSEQ multiplex PCR reads, giving one row per CDR3 protein. The sample records 95,000 to 150,000 distinct CDR3 sequences, nearly 96% being singletons. Sequencing was performed on CD4+ T cells from PBMCs. The receptors stem from a human donor with Susac syndrome.

The J gene is TRBJ1-1, the V gene TRBV15; D is unresolved. The CDR3 is 15 amino acids. With 0 bases removed from V and 0 bases from J, the gap between germline ends came to 8 bases. The V gene's germline CDR1 is LNHNV and CDR2 YYDKDF (reference sequence). CDR3 DNA sequence: TGTGCCACCAGCAGAGATCCAGCCTTGAACACTGAAGCTTTCTTT. Protein: CATSRDPALNTEAFF.

The J gene is TRBJ2-1, the V gene TRBV7-8; TRBD2 matches at 10 bases. This CDR3 has 15 amino acids. J gave up 10 bases and V 1 base, and 7 bases lay outside the gene matches. The V gene's germline CDR1 is SGHVS and CDR2 FQNEAQ. CDR3 in DNA: TGTGCCAGCAGCTTAGGTGGTCTAGCGGGAGACGAGCAGTTCTTC. Its translation: CASSLGGLAGDEQFF.

The J gene is TRBJ1-5, the V gene TRBV12-3 or TRBV12-4; maybe TRBD1 (5 bases). V was trimmed by 2 bases and J by 6 bases, leaving 11 bases between them. The CDR3 is 14 amino acids. The CDR3 sequence: CASSLNRIGQPQHF. The CDR3 DNA sequence: TGTGCCAGCAGTTTAAACAGGATAGGTCAGCCCCAGCATTTT.

This sequence joins TRBV29-1 and TRBJ2-1, with 8 bases that match TRBD1. Germline V gene sequence: CDR1 SQVTM, CDR2 ANQGSEA. J gave up 4 bases and V 1 base, and 3 bases lay outside the gene matches. This CDR3 region has 14 residues. The DNA for the CDR3 is TGCAGCGTTGAAGTGGGACAGGCGTACAATGAGCAGTTCTTC. Translating it yields CSVEVGQAYNEQFF.